Listed below are T cell receptor beta chains from one sample, sequenced in a study of vaccination and CD4 T cells after COVID-19. MiXCR, run by TCRdb on the PCR reads, gives a single entry per CDR3 protein. The sample lists approximately 11,000 distinct CDR3 sequences, almost 40% seen once, with 20% to 25% in the top ten. Their target antigens are unknown. The sequenced sample consisted of CD4+ T cells from blood, cultured in vitro. These receptor sequences come from a human donor in good health. Both conserved end residues are part of each CDR3. Each record gives: J gene, D gene, clone size, V gene, CDR3 DNA, CDR3 protein. A D gene is named only where the DNA matches it firmly. Clone size appears in some rows only: once, few, many, or a class for an expanded clone.

J gene: TRBJ2-5; D gene: -; clone size: -; V gene: TRBV10-3; CDR3 DNA: TGTGCCACCACCGAAAGGGGGGGGGGGCAAGAGACCCAGTACTTC; CDR3 protein: CATTERGGGQETQYF
J gene: TRBJ2-3; D gene: TRBD2; clone size: -; V gene: TRBV27; CDR3 DNA: TGTGCCAGCAGTTTTCTAGCGGGATCCACAGATACGCAGTATTTT; CDR3 protein: CASSFLAGSTDTQYF
J gene: TRBJ2-4; D gene: -; clone size: -; V gene: TRBV6-1; CDR3 DNA: TGTGCCAGCAGTAACCATTTCTTGCAGGCCAAAAACATTCAGTACTTC; CDR3 protein: CASSNHFLQAKNIQYF
J gene: TRBJ2-1; D gene: TRBD2; clone size: -; V gene: TRBV20-1; CDR3 DNA: TGCAGTGCCTCGAGGAGACTAGCGGGAGTGGGTGAGCAGTTCTTC; CDR3 protein: CSASRRLAGVGEQFF
J gene: TRBJ1-2; D gene: -; clone size: few; V gene: TRBV6-2/TRBV6-3; CDR3 DNA: TGTGCCAGCAGTTACGGGCGGAACTATGGCTACACCTTC; CDR3 protein: CASSYGRNYGYTF
J gene: TRBJ2-3; D gene: -; clone size: -; V gene: TRBV20-1; CDR3 DNA: TGCAGTGCTAGTCCCCTGGGGGATACGCAGTATTTT; CDR3 protein: CSASPLGDTQYF
J gene: TRBJ2-3; D gene: TRBD2; clone size: few; V gene: TRBV6-2/TRBV6-3; CDR3 DNA: TGTGCCAGCAGTGCTACTAGCGGATCCACAGATACGCAGTATTTT; CDR3 protein: CASSATSGSTDTQYF
J gene: TRBJ1-1; D gene: -; clone size: few; V gene: TRBV7-5; CDR3 DNA: -; CDR3 protein: CISVPEASKIPQGVGTEAFF
J gene: TRBJ1-2; D gene: TRBD1; clone size: medium-sized; V gene: TRBV7-2; CDR3 DNA: TGTGCCAGCAGCTTAGACGGGACAGGGACAGGGGGCTACACCTTC; CDR3 protein: CASSLDGTGTGGYTF
J gene: TRBJ2-3; D gene: -; clone size: few; V gene: TRBV20-1; CDR3 DNA: TGCAGTGCGAAAGGGGTGGGAACAGATACGCAGTATTTT; CDR3 protein: CSAKGVGTDTQYF
J gene: TRBJ2-5; D gene: -; clone size: -; V gene: TRBV12-3/TRBV12-4; CDR3 DNA: TGTGCCAGCAGTCTTCGTGAGACCCAGTACTTC; CDR3 protein: CASSLRETQYF
J gene: TRBJ2-7; D gene: TRBD2; clone size: -; V gene: TRBV19; CDR3 DNA: TGTGCCAGTAGTCCCAGAGCGGGAACTCTGGAGCAGTACTTC; CDR3 protein: CASSPRAGTLEQYF
J gene: TRBJ1-2; D gene: -; clone size: few; V gene: TRBV6-1; CDR3 DNA: TGTGCCAGCAGTGCAGACCTCTATGGCTACACCTTC; CDR3 protein: CASSADLYGYTF
J gene: TRBJ1-2; D gene: -; clone size: few; V gene: TRBV2; CDR3 DNA: TGTGCCAGCAGTGAACCCAATGTAGGGTCAGGCTACACCTTC; CDR3 protein: CASSEPNVGSGYTF
J gene: TRBJ1-5; D gene: -; clone size: few; V gene: TRBV4-2; CDR3 DNA: TGTGCCAGCAGCCAAGATACAGGTACCGGGGCTAATCAGCCCCAGCATTTT; CDR3 protein: CASSQDTGTGANQPQHF
J gene: TRBJ2-5; D gene: -; clone size: -; V gene: TRBV5-4; CDR3 DNA: TGTGCCAGCAGCTCACAAGAGACCCAGTACTTC; CDR3 protein: CASSSQETQYF
J gene: TRBJ2-1; D gene: -; clone size: -; V gene: TRBV9; CDR3 DNA: TGTGCCAGCAGCCCAGGGACCAACTACAATGAGCAGTTCTTC; CDR3 protein: CASSPGTNYNEQFF
J gene: TRBJ1-5; D gene: -; clone size: few; V gene: TRBV24-1; CDR3 DNA: TGTGCCACCAGTGATTATCATAATCAGCCCCAGCATTTT; CDR3 protein: CATSDYHNQPQHF
J gene: TRBJ2-7; D gene: -; clone size: few; V gene: TRBV28; CDR3 DNA: TGTGCCAGCAGTTTCCCCTGGACAGTCACCAAAGAGCAGTACTTC; CDR3 protein: CASSFPWTVTKEQYF
J gene: TRBJ1-2; D gene: -; clone size: few; V gene: TRBV7-2; CDR3 DNA: TGTGCCAGCAGCTTAAGGGACATCCGTGGCTACACCTTC; CDR3 protein: CASSLRDIRGYTF
J gene: TRBJ2-5; D gene: TRBD1; clone size: -; V gene: TRBV11-3; CDR3 DNA: TGTGCCAGCAGCTCCCGGGACAGCCAAGAGACCCAGTACTTC; CDR3 protein: CASSSRDSQETQYF
J gene: TRBJ1-6; D gene: TRBD1; clone size: -; V gene: TRBV20-1; CDR3 DNA: TGCAGTGCTACCCCGGACAGGAATTCACCCCTCCACTTT; CDR3 protein: CSATPDRNSPLHF
J gene: TRBJ1-5; D gene: -; clone size: -; V gene: TRBV28; CDR3 DNA: TGTGCCAGCAGTCCCCGGGGGGGGTCAAATCAGCCCCAGCATTTT; CDR3 protein: CASSPRGGSNQPQHF
J gene: TRBJ1-1; D gene: -; clone size: medium-sized; V gene: TRBV24-1; CDR3 DNA: TGTGCCACCAGCTCTTCGGTGAACACTGAAGCTTTCTTT; CDR3 protein: CATSSSVNTEAFF
J gene: TRBJ1-2; D gene: -; clone size: few; V gene: TRBV6-2/TRBV6-3; CDR3 DNA: TGTGCCAGCAGTTACTCAACCAGGGGAGGAGGCTACACCTTC; CDR3 protein: CASSYSTRGGGYTF
J gene: TRBJ2-5; D gene: -; clone size: -; V gene: TRBV6-2/TRBV6-3; CDR3 DNA: TGTGCCAGCAGACCTCAGGGTCTCGCGGAGACCCAGTACTTC; CDR3 protein: CASRPQGLAETQYF
J gene: TRBJ2-7; D gene: -; clone size: -; V gene: TRBV12-3/TRBV12-4; CDR3 DNA: TGTGCCAGCAGTCCCAGACAGGTCCTAGCCTACGAGCAGTACTTC; CDR3 protein: CASSPRQVLAYEQYF
J gene: TRBJ1-1; D gene: -; clone size: few; V gene: TRBV6-2/TRBV6-3; CDR3 DNA: TGTGCCAGCAGTTGGGGGCGTAACACTGAAGCTTTCTTT; CDR3 protein: CASSWGRNTEAFF
J gene: TRBJ1-2; D gene: -; clone size: few; V gene: TRBV25-1; CDR3 DNA: TGTGCCAGCAGTCCCAGGGATCTGAGCGGCTACACCTTC; CDR3 protein: CASSPRDLSGYTF
J gene: TRBJ2-2; D gene: -; clone size: -; V gene: TRBV6-1; CDR3 DNA: -; CDR3 protein: CASILGQGNTGELFF
J gene: TRBJ1-4; D gene: -; clone size: -; V gene: TRBV20-1; CDR3 DNA: TGCAGTGCGAGGCCCGCTAATGAAAAACTGTTTTTT; CDR3 protein: CSARPANEKLFF
J gene: TRBJ2-5; D gene: TRBD2; clone size: -; V gene: TRBV7-8; CDR3 DNA: TGTGCCAGCAGCTCCCCCGGACTAGCGGGAGGGCCCTACGAGACCCAGTACTTC; CDR3 protein: CASSSPGLAGGPYETQYF
J gene: TRBJ2-3; D gene: TRBD2; clone size: few; V gene: TRBV7-3; CDR3 DNA: TGTGCCAGCAGCTCAACGATAAGTCGAGCGGGAGCAGCCGATACGCAGTATTTT; CDR3 protein: CASSSTISRAGAADTQYF
J gene: TRBJ2-3; D gene: TRBD2; clone size: few; V gene: TRBV19; CDR3 DNA: TGTGCCAGTAGGCTAGCGGGAGATACGCAGTATTTT; CDR3 protein: CASRLAGDTQYF
J gene: TRBJ1-1; D gene: -; clone size: -; V gene: TRBV6-1; CDR3 DNA: TGTGCCAGCAGTGAAGGGGGCGCCTCCGCTTTCTTT; CDR3 protein: CASSEGGASAFF
J gene: TRBJ2-1; D gene: -; clone size: -; V gene: TRBV7-2; CDR3 DNA: TGTGCCAGCAGACCCACTTTTTCGGACAATGAGCAGTTCTTC; CDR3 protein: CASRPTFSDNEQFF
J gene: TRBJ1-5; D gene: TRBD1; clone size: -; V gene: TRBV19; CDR3 DNA: TGTGCCAGTACCCCGGGACAGGGTAGTCAGCCCCAGCATTTT; CDR3 protein: CASTPGQGSQPQHF
J gene: TRBJ1-5; D gene: -; clone size: few; V gene: TRBV7-2; CDR3 DNA: TGTGCCAGCAGCTTAAGTAGCAATCAGCCCCAGCATTTT; CDR3 protein: CASSLSSNQPQHF
J gene: TRBJ2-1; D gene: -; clone size: -; V gene: TRBV6-4; CDR3 DNA: TGTGCCAGCGCCCTCGTGGAGGGAGGCAATGAGCAGTTCTTC; CDR3 protein: CASALVEGGNEQFF
J gene: TRBJ1-2; D gene: TRBD1; clone size: -; V gene: TRBV24-1; CDR3 DNA: TGTGCCACCAGTGATAGGGGGCACGGTGGCTATGGCTACACCTTC; CDR3 protein: CATSDRGHGGYGYTF
J gene: TRBJ1-2; D gene: -; clone size: -; V gene: TRBV20-1; CDR3 DNA: TGCAGTGCTAGTACAGGTGTCTATGGCTACACCTTC; CDR3 protein: CSASTGVYGYTF
J gene: TRBJ2-4; D gene: -; clone size: -; V gene: TRBV20-1; CDR3 DNA: TGCAGTGCTCAGGAGGGTGTGAACAAAAACATTCAGTACTTC; CDR3 protein: CSAQEGVNKNIQYF
J gene: TRBJ1-2; D gene: -; clone size: -; V gene: TRBV21-1; CDR3 DNA: TGTGCCAGCAGCAACTGCTGGACAGAATATGGCTACACCTTC; CDR3 protein: CASSNCWTEYGYTF
J gene: TRBJ1-1; D gene: -; clone size: -; V gene: TRBV11-1; CDR3 DNA: TGTGCCAGCAGCTTAGCGCGAGAAAAAGCTTTCTTT; CDR3 protein: CASSLAREKAFF
J gene: TRBJ1-2; D gene: -; clone size: few; V gene: TRBV27; CDR3 DNA: TGTGCCAGCAGTTTAACACGGGACTATGGCTACACCTTC; CDR3 protein: CASSLTRDYGYTF
J gene: TRBJ1-2; D gene: TRBD1; clone size: -; V gene: TRBV28; CDR3 DNA: TGTGCCAGTAACCGGGACAGATATGGCTACACCTTC; CDR3 protein: CASNRDRYGYTF
J gene: TRBJ2-3; D gene: -; clone size: few; V gene: TRBV7-6; CDR3 DNA: TGTGCCAGCAGCTTAGGGGTGGGTGGGCCCACAGATACGCAGTATTTT; CDR3 protein: CASSLGVGGPTDTQYF
J gene: TRBJ1-6; D gene: -; clone size: -; V gene: TRBV19; CDR3 DNA: TGTGCCAGCTCCCTCGAAATTCCGACAACTAATAATTCACCCCTCCACTTT; CDR3 protein: CASSLEIPTTNNSPLHF
J gene: TRBJ2-4; D gene: -; clone size: -; V gene: TRBV7-2; CDR3 DNA: TGTGCCAGCAGCTCCCTCGGAGCCAAAAACATTCAGTACTTC; CDR3 protein: CASSSLGAKNIQYF